Shown below are 26 T cell receptor beta chains from a single sample sequenced in a study of shared clonotypes between healthy human individuals. The assay was immunoSEQ multiplex PCR, and TCRdb's table has in-frame clones only and misses some. The table has approximately 700,000 clones, around 78% seen once. The specimen sequenced was memory CD4+ T cells sorted from blood. The sample's subset: CD45RA-negative fraction. The source is a woman aged 25 to 39 in good health.

Points on this clone: Possible read error: a much larger clone is one base away. Distinct nucleotide sequences in the sample also encode this CDR3. The chain's CDR3 is CASSHTDTQYF. The CDR3 DNA sequence: TGTGCCAGCAGCCACACAGATACGCAGTATTTT. The V and J genes are TRBV27 and TRBJ2-3; D gene ambiguous. The germline CDR1 and CDR2 sequences are MNHEY and SMNVEV (reference sequence). Trimming stripped 6 bases from V and 2 bases from J, with 3 bases between. The CDR3 runs 11 residues.

Only a few counts were recorded for this clone. The rearrangement joins TRBV19 to TRBJ2-2; 8 bases agree with TRBD2. The CDR3 contains 14 residues. Germline V gene data show CDR1 as LNHDA and CDR2 as SQIVND (reference sequence). V dropped 7 bases and J dropped 4; count of bases not matched to a gene: 5. The CDR3 DNA reads TGTGCCAGTAAGGGACTAGGAGGCACCGGGGAGCTGTTTTTT. Encoded protein: CASKGLGGTGELFF.

The chain couples TRBV25-1 to TRBJ2-7; TRBD2 agrees at 9 bases. Trimming cost V 3 bases and J 5 bases; bases outside gene matches: 11. Germline V gene lookup returns CDR1 MGHDK and CDR2 SYGVNS. The CDR3 is 16 residues long. CDR3 in DNA: TGTGCCAGCAGTGAGTCAACTAGCGGGTTTTCCCACGAGCAGTACTTC. Its protein is CASSESTSGFSHEQYF.

This rearrangement joins TRBV30 to TRBJ1-5; tentatively, D is TRBD1 (5 bases). This CDR3 is 13 amino acids long. V was trimmed by 1 base and J by 6 bases, leaving 10 bases between them. CDR1 is GTSNPN, CDR2 SVGIG, per germline (reference sequence). CDR3 nucleotides: TGTGCCTGGAGTGGCAGGGACGGTCAGCCCCAGCATTTT. Residues: CAWSGRDGQPQHF. Full variable domain (remainder filled in from reference TRBV30 and TRBJ1-5): SQTIHQWPATLVQPVGSPLSLECTVEGTSNPNLYWYRQAAGRGLQLLFYSVGIGQISSEVPQNLSASRPQDRQFILSSKKLLLSDSGFYLCAWSGRDGQPQHFGDGTRLSIL.

This clone was seen a handful of times. This chain uses TRBV14 with TRBJ2-7; TRBD1 aligns across 7 bases. The V and J ends lost 1 base and 4 bases, in that order; junction bases with no gene match: 10. CDR1 is SGHDN, CDR2 FVKESK, per germline. The CDR3 loop spans 16 amino acids. The chain's CDR3 is CASSQVKGAASYEQYF. CDR3 in DNA: TGTGCCAGCAGCCAAGTTAAGGGGGCGGCGAGTTACGAGCAGTACTTC.

The CDR3 coding sequence is TGTGCCAGTGCTGGATCCGGTCTGCGTACGCAGTATTTT. As protein: CASAGSGLRTQYF. V usage is TRBV7-2 and J usage is TRBJ2-3; D gene unclear. This CDR3 is built from 13 residues. Germline CDR1 is SGHTA and CDR2 is FQGNSA. The germline V and J ends were trimmed by 9 bases and 8 bases, with 18 bases remaining between them.

The chain recombines TRBV29-1 with TRBJ2-7; TRBD1 matches 9 bases. The germline gives CDR1 SQVTM, CDR2 ANQGSEA. The CDR3 is made up of 15 amino acids. V trimming: 6 bases; J trimming: 1 base; junction bases outside the gene matches: 10. The CDR3, as DNA: TGCAGCGTGCTAGCCACAGGGGGCGCGTCCTACGAGCAGTACTTC. It translates to CSVLATGGASYEQYF.

This clone was observed a few times. Other DNA sequences in the sample encode the same CDR3. The chain joins TRBV6-6 to TRBJ1-2, with D unclear. The CDR3 sequence is 11 residues long. Trimming took 5 bases from V and 6 from J, leaving 7 bases between them. Germline lookup yields CDR1 MNHNY and CDR2 SVGAGI (reference sequence). CDR3 loop: CASSLLDGYTF. The CDR3, as DNA: TGTGCCAGCAGTCTTCTGGATGGCTACACCTTC.

The V gene is TRBV6-5, the J gene TRBJ1-5, with 8 bases aligning to TRBD1. The V gene's germline CDR1 is MNHEY and CDR2 SVGAGI. The CDR3 loop spans 15 amino acids. Unmatched junction bases numbered 5, after V lost 4 bases and J lost 3 bases. As DNA, the CDR3 is TGTGCCAGCAGTTCGGGGACAGGTTACAATCAGCCCCAGCATTTT. It translates to CASSSGTGYNQPQHF.

This clone was seen more than once but under ten times. It may be a read error: a sequence one base away is much more abundant. The identical CDR3 is also encoded by other nucleotide sequences in the sample. The V and J genes are TRBV5-1 and TRBJ2-1; D remains ambiguous. Germline V lookup: CDR1 SGHRS, CDR2 YFSETQ. Trimming left V 0 bases short and J 3 bases short, with 10 bases between. The length of the CDR3 is 15 residues. CDR3 DNA: TGCGCCAGCAGCTTGGACTACTCGCTCTACAATGAGCAGTTCTTC. Translated, it gives CASSLDYSLYNEQFF.

This clone was detected a few times. The chain is built from TRBV2 and TRBJ2-2; unclear D gene. Germline V gives CDR1 SNHLY, CDR2 FYNNEI. Trimming took 2 bases from V and 1 from J, leaving 5 bases between them. The CDR3 extends over 14 amino acids. The CDR3 DNA follows: TGTGCCAGCAGTGAATTCGGGAACACCGGGGAGCTGTTTTTT. As protein: CASSEFGNTGELFF.

The chain uses TRBV11-2 and TRBJ2-7; tentative D call: TRBD2 (6 bases). CDR3 length: 14 amino acids. Trimming removed 5 bases at V and 5 bases at J, with 16 bases between. Germline V lookup: CDR1 SGHAT, CDR2 FQNNGV. The CDR3 sequence: CASSRLQTSNEQYF. The CDR3 DNA reads as TGTGCCAGCAGCCGCCTCCAGACTAGTAACGAGCAGTACTTC.

This clone was seen only a few times. This chain connects TRBV29-1 to TRBJ2-5, with 11 bases lining up with TRBD2. The last part of the DNA fits TRBJ2-7 better; the J call may be wrong. The germline CDR1 and CDR2 sequences are SQVTM and ANQGSEA. There are 12 residues in the CDR3. The CDR3: CSVGTSGYEQYF. DNA of the CDR3: TGCAGCGTCGGGACTAGCGGCTACGAGCAGTACTTC.

The chain links TRBV2 to TRBJ2-1; TRBD2 matches 8 bases. The CDR3 runs to 16 residues. V was pared by 7 bases and J by 8 bases, with 16 bases of the junction left unmatched. Germline CDR1 is SNHLY and CDR2 is FYNNEI. CDR3 sequence (DNA): TGTGCCAGCATATCGGCGGGACTAGGCGAATCGGATGAGCAGTTCTTC. It encodes CASISAGLGESDEQFF.

This rearrangement joins TRBV7-2 to TRBJ2-1; D is possibly TRBD2 (6 bases). Deletions cut 5 bases from V and 2 bases from J, with 13 bases between. The CDR3 contains 15 residues. Germline V CDR1 and CDR2: SGHTA, FQGNSA. CDR3 sequence: CASSIIADPYNEQFF. CDR3 bases: TGTGCCAGCAGCATTATAGCGGACCCCTACAATGAGCAGTTCTTC.

The chain uses TRBV5-1 and TRBJ1-2; D is perhaps TRBD1 (6 bases). The CDR3 has 15 amino acids. Trimming took off 0 bases at V and 2 bases at J, with 11 bases between the two ends. Germline CDR1 SGHRS, CDR2 YFSETQ. CDR3 protein: CASSLADTGNYGYTF. The CDR3 DNA reads as TGCGCCAGCAGCTTGGCCGATACAGGGAACTATGGCTACACCTTC.

This clone was observed a handful of times. J is TRBJ1-4 and V is TRBV7-9; no clear D gene. Deletions cut 5 bases from V and 0 bases from J, with 7 bases between. The germline gives CDR1 SEHNR, CDR2 FQNEAQ (reference sequence). The CDR3 sequence is 14 residues long. In nucleotides, the CDR3 is TGTGCCAGCAGCCGCGCTGCAACTAATGAAAAACTGTTTTTT. Translating gives CASSRAATNEKLFF.

The CDR3 here is CASSLLGALTYEQYF. The CDR3 DNA reads as TGTGCCAGCAGCCTGCTCGGGGCGCTAACCTACGAGCAGTACTTC. V is TRBV5-5 and J is TRBJ2-7, with D perhaps TRBD1 or TRBD2 (5 bases each). Germline assignment: CDR1 SGHKS and CDR2 YYEKEE (reference sequence). V shed 4 bases and J shed 2 bases, with 16 bases lying between them. This CDR3 contains 15 residues.

This clone was found a few times. The CDR3 coding sequence is TGTGCCAGCAGTTATGGCAGGTCCACAGAGACCCAGTACTTC. This encodes CASSYGRSTETQYF. V usage is TRBV6-6 and J usage is TRBJ2-5; D is ambiguous. CDR3 size: 14 residues. The germline V and J ends were trimmed by 3 bases and 4 bases, with 12 bases remaining between them. CDR1 is MNHNY, CDR2 SVGAGI, per germline (reference sequence).

The J gene is TRBJ1-5, the V gene TRBV14, with unresolved D. V was trimmed by 3 bases and J by 8 bases, leaving 14 bases between them. This CDR3 has 14 amino acids. CDR1 is SGHDN, CDR2 FVKESK, per germline. This chain's CDR3 is CASSQYQDPEPQHF. As DNA, the CDR3 is TGTGCCAGCAGCCAGTATCAAGACCCTGAGCCCCAGCATTTT.

The chain employs TRBV29-1 and TRBJ2-3; no clear D. The CDR3 has 12 amino acids. V dropped 7 bases and J dropped 2 bases, with 10 bases sitting between them. Germline V lookup: CDR1 SQVTM, CDR2 ANQGSEA. The CDR3 region is CSALYHTDTQYF. In nucleotides, the CDR3 is TGCAGCGCCCTATATCACACAGATACGCAGTATTTT.

This chain links TRBV28 with TRBJ1-2; D call uncertain. Germline lookup yields CDR1 MDHEN and CDR2 SYDVKM. Trimming took 5 bases from V and 2 from J, leaving 3 bases between them. The CDR3 contains 11 residues. The CDR3 DNA is TGTGCCAGCAGTATAAACTATGGCTACACCTTC. Translating it yields CASSINYGYTF.

The J gene is TRBJ1-2, the V gene TRBV6-1; D is perhaps TRBD1 (6 bases). The CDR3 is made up of 14 amino acids. Looked up from germline, CDR1 is MNHNS and CDR2 is SASEGT. The V gene lost 9 bases and the J gene lost 7 bases, with 21 bases spanning the gap. The CDR3 loop reads CASTSEGGLSGYTF. CDR3 in DNA: TGTGCCAGTACATCTGAGGGGGGCCTAAGTGGCTACACCTTC.

The sample holds many counts of this clone. This rearrangement joins TRBV6-5 to TRBJ2-3; D is unresolved. V shed 6 bases and J shed 6 bases, with 10 bases lying between them. Germline lookup yields CDR1 MNHEY and CDR2 SVGAGI. The CDR3 is 12 residues long. The CDR3 DNA sequence: TGTGCCAGCAGGAACCCTGGGGATACGCAGTATTTT. The encoded protein is CASRNPGDTQYF.

This clone was recorded once. V and J are TRBV10-3 and TRBJ1-5; the D gene is possibly TRBD1 (5 bases). The CDR3 runs 14 residues. V lost 2 bases and J 2 bases, leaving 7 bases between the germline ends. Germline V lookup: CDR1 ENHRY, CDR2 SYGVKD. In DNA form, the CDR3 reads TGTGCCATCAGTGAGCAGGGTGGCAATCAGCCCCAGCATTTT. This codes for CAISEQGGNQPQHF.

This clone has just a few counts. The V call is TRBV27, the J call TRBJ2-2; D may be TRBD1 (6 bases). The CDR3 runs to 16 residues. Germline V gene lookup returns CDR1 MNHEY and CDR2 SMNVEV (reference sequence). Trimming pared 3 bases from V and 4 bases from J, leaving 15 bases between. For the CDR3, the DNA is TGTGCCAGCAGTTTGAACAGGGCTTCGGTCACCGGGGAGCTGTTTTTT. Its translation: CASSLNRASVTGELFF.